The 24 T cell receptor beta chains listed next were all sequenced from one sample in a study of blood T cell repertoires in COVID-19. Profiled with immunoSEQ multiplex PCR; TCRdb holds only in-frame clones, not every one. Of 250,000 to 300,000 clones listed, roughly 85% are singletons. The sequencing sample was made of PBMCs or T cells enriched from blood (not recorded which). These receptors all stem from a woman in her forties or fifties who had been exposed to COVID-19.

The V gene is TRBV7-9, the J gene TRBJ2-7, with TRBD1 identical over 11 bases. CDR1 SEHNR and CDR2 FQNEAQ come from the germline V gene (reference sequence). The CDR3 is 15 amino acids. V shed 5 bases, J shed 4 bases, and the junction held 7 bases outside the gene matches. The CDR3 spells CASSPGTGGWYEQYF. DNA for the CDR3: TGTGCCAGCAGCCCCGGGACAGGGGGATGGTACGAGCAGTACTTC.

The chain links TRBV25-1 to TRBJ2-5, with D possibly TRBD1 on 5 matching bases. This CDR3 contains 13 residues. V was cut by 4 bases and J by 7 bases, with 13 bases left in between. In germline, CDR1 is MGHDK, CDR2 SYGVNS. The CDR3 here is CASSANPQGTQYF. The CDR3 coding sequence is TGTGCCAGCAGTGCGAATCCCCAGGGGACCCAGTACTTC.

This clone was recorded a few times. The gene calls are TRBV18 and TRBJ2-2; D unresolved. This CDR3 has 13 amino acids. Looked up from germline, CDR1 is KGHSH and CDR2 is LQKENI. Trimming took 2 bases from V and 8 from J, leaving 9 bases between them. CDR3 amino acids: CASSPSVPGELFF. The CDR3 region has the DNA TGTGCCAGCTCACCATCAGTTCCAGGGGAGCTGTTTTTT. Supplemented by reference TRBV18 and TRBJ2-2, the full variable domain reads NAGVMQNPRHLVRRRGQEARLRCSPMKGHSHVYWYRQLPEEGLKFMVYLQKENIIDESGMPKERFSAEFPKEGPSILRIQQVVRGDSAAYFCASSPSVPGELFFGEGSRLTVL.

The chain combines TRBV4-2 with TRBJ2-2; 7 positions agree with TRBD1. V lost 1 base to trimming and J lost 7 bases; unmatched junction nucleotides: 9. The CDR3 has 16 residues. CDR1 and CDR2 from the germline V gene are LGHNA and YNFKEQ. This chain's CDR3 is CASSQVLDREGGELFF. The CDR3 DNA reads as TGTGCCAGCAGCCAAGTTTTAGACAGGGAAGGCGGGGAGCTGTTTTTT.

The chain combines TRBV10-3 with TRBJ1-3; no clear D. CDR3 length: 14 amino acids. The germline V gene encodes CDR1 ENHRY and CDR2 SYGVKD. Trimming stripped 3 bases from V and 0 bases from J, with 6 bases between. Here the CDR3 DNA reads TGTGCCATCAGTGATGGAGACTCTGGAAACACCATATATTTT. It encodes CAISDGDSGNTIYF.

This clone was seen just once. The CDR3 region is CAWGTGPYNEQFF. The CDR3 region has the DNA TGTGCTTGGGGGACAGGACCCTACAATGAGCAGTTCTTC. This sequence joins TRBV28 and TRBJ2-1; TRBD1 aligns across 8 bases. Germline-derived CDR1 and CDR2 are MDHEN and SYDVKM. The CDR3 totals 13 residues.

The chain links TRBV18 to TRBJ1-5; TRBD1 is a possible D gene (5 bases). Germline lookup yields CDR1 KGHSH and CDR2 LQKENI. Trimming removed 3 bases from V and 7 bases from J, with 10 bases in between. CDR3 length: 13 amino acids. This chain's CDR3 is CASSPPGGQPQHF. The CDR3 nucleotides read TGTGCCAGCTCACCCCCCGGGGGACAGCCCCAGCATTTT. Full variable domain (outside the CDR3, taken from reference TRBV18 and TRBJ1-5): NAGVMQNPRHLVRRRGQEARLRCSPMKGHSHVYWYRQLPEEGLKFMVYLQKENIIDESGMPKERFSAEFPKEGPSILRIQQVVRGDSAAYFCASSPPGGQPQHFGDGTRLSIL.

V is TRBV5-1 and J is TRBJ2-1; D not resolved. The CDR3 sequence is 14 residues long. The germline V and J ends were trimmed by 1 base and 7 bases, with 12 bases remaining between them. In germline, CDR1 is SGHRS, CDR2 YFSETQ. CDR3 nucleotides: TGCGCCAGCAGCTTGTCTGCCAGTCCAAATGAGCAGTTCTTC. Its protein product is CASSLSASPNEQFF.

The rearrangement links TRBV5-6 to TRBJ1-2; 8 nucleotides align to TRBD1. There are 14 residues in the CDR3. Unmatched junction bases numbered 7, after V lost 4 bases and J lost 5 bases. From germline, CDR1 is SGHDT and CDR2 YYEEEE. CDR3 nucleotides: TGTGCCAGCAGCATAGGACAGGGATGGTATGGCTACACCTTC. It specifies CASSIGQGWYGYTF.

This chain links TRBV5-6 with TRBJ1-2, with a possible D match to TRBD1 (5 bases). The CDR3 is made up of 13 amino acids. Trimming took 5 bases from V and 4 from J, leaving 12 bases between them. Germline lookup yields CDR1 SGHDT and CDR2 YYEEEE. CDR3 DNA: TGTGCCAGCAGGAGCCGGGGGTTCTATGGCTACACCTTC. It translates to CASRSRGFYGYTF.

The chain employs TRBV27 and TRBJ1-1; no reliable D call. The CDR3 has 17 residues. Per the germline V gene, CDR1 is MNHEY and CDR2 is SMNVEV (reference sequence). With 0 bases removed from V and 1 base from J, the gap between germline ends came to 15 bases. The CDR3 DNA follows: TGTGCCAGCAGTTTATCGCCGGAGATGAGTGCGAACACTGAAGCTTTCTTT. Translating it yields CASSLSPEMSANTEAFF.

This chain uses TRBV28 with TRBJ1-1; TRBD1 matches 9 bases. Germline V gives CDR1 MDHEN, CDR2 SYDVKM. V shed 3 bases, J shed 5 bases, and the junction held 19 bases outside the gene matches. The CDR3 is made up of 19 amino acids. Here the CDR3 DNA reads TGTGCCAGCAGTTTTCCGCCGATTCCCGGGACAGGGAGAGGAACTGAAGCTTTCTTT. Its protein is CASSFPPIPGTGRGTEAFF.

This rearrangement joins TRBV6-5 to TRBJ1-3; no firm D call. Trimming removed 8 bases at V and 0 bases at J, with 8 bases between. Per germline, CDR1 MNHEY and CDR2 SVGAGI. The CDR3 covers 13 residues. The CDR3 coding sequence is TGTGCCAGCGCTGGGCGCTCTGGAAACACCATATATTTT. Translation gives CASAGRSGNTIYF.

V is TRBV12-5 and J is TRBJ1-4; 7 nucleotides match TRBD1. The CDR3 covers 14 residues. Germline assignment: CDR1 LGHNT and CDR2 FRNRAP. The V and J ends lost 6 bases and 7 bases, in that order; junction bases with no gene match: 8. CDR3 amino acids: CASGTGVWGEKLFF. CDR3 DNA sequence: TGTGCTAGTGGCACAGGGGTTTGGGGTGAAAAACTGTTTTTT.

The chain uses TRBV2 and TRBJ1-2; TRBD1 aligns across 9 bases. V lost 5 bases and J lost 8; bases outside the gene matches: 6. CDR1 is SNHLY and CDR2 is FYNNEI in the germline V gene. The CDR3 totals 13 residues. CDR3 sequence reads: CASSRTGVEGYTF. In DNA form, the CDR3 reads TGTGCCAGCAGTCGGACAGGGGTTGAGGGCTACACCTTC.

The chain is built from TRBV15 and TRBJ1-5, with 8 bases that match TRBD1. V was clipped by 0 bases and J by 7 bases; unmatched bases: 17. CDR3 size: 19 residues. Germline V gives CDR1 LNHNV, CDR2 YYDKDF (reference sequence). The CDR3, as DNA: TGTGCCACCAGCAGAGACTCAATCGGGACAGGTTCGCCGGGGCAGCCCCAGCATTTT. This translates into CATSRDSIGTGSPGQPQHF.

The chain recombines TRBV14 with TRBJ1-2, with TRBD1 matching over 7 bases. Germline loops: CDR1 SGHDN, CDR2 FVKESK. The CDR3 contains 14 residues. Trimming removed 0 bases from V and 3 bases from J; junction bases left unmatched: 1. CDR3 residues: CASSQETGYYGYTF. The CDR3 DNA sequence: TGTGCCAGCAGCCAAGAGACAGGGTACTATGGCTACACCTTC.

Worth noting for this clone: Additional DNA sequences in this sample encode the identical CDR3. The V call is TRBV12-3 or TRBV12-4, the J call TRBJ1-1; maybe TRBD1 (5 bases). The V gene lost 4 bases and the J gene lost 1 base, with 7 bases spanning the gap. The CDR3 is 13 amino acids. CDR3 region: CASSSGQNTEAFF. CDR3 coding DNA: TGTGCCAGCAGTTCCGGACAGAACACTGAAGCTTTCTTT.

The genes are TRBV5-6 and TRBJ2-7; no firm D call. Per germline, CDR1 SGHDT and CDR2 YYEEEE. Trimming removed 2 bases from V and 4 bases from J, with 7 bases in between. This CDR3 is 12 amino acids long. The CDR3 DNA reads as TGTGCCAGCAGCTTTTACGGTTACGAGCAGTACTTC. Translating gives CASSFYGYEQYF.

The CDR3 DNA sequence: TGCGCCAGCAGCTTGGAGCAGGGCGGAAACACTGAAGCTTTCTTT. Amino acid sequence: CASSLEQGGNTEAFF. The chain is built from TRBV5-1 and TRBJ1-1; TRBD1 is a possible D gene (5 bases). This CDR3 is 15 amino acids long. Trimming pared 0 bases from V and 2 bases from J, leaving 11 bases between. Germline V gene data show CDR1 as SGHRS and CDR2 as YFSETQ.

This clone is a singleton in its sample. The chain combines TRBV7-9 with TRBJ2-7, with a tentative D call TRBD1 (6 bases). The V end was cut by 3 bases, the J end by 5 bases, with 11 bases between. Germline CDR1 reads SEHNR; CDR2 reads FQNEAQ (reference sequence). The CDR3 is 13 amino acids. The CDR3 spells CASSLTGPDEQYF. The CDR3 DNA reads as TGTGCCAGCAGCTTGACAGGCCCTGACGAGCAGTACTTC.

The chain carries TRBV2 and TRBJ2-2; D possibly corresponds to TRBD1 (6 bases). V was cut by 5 bases and J by 0 bases, with 10 bases left in between. The CDR3 covers 15 residues. Germline V lookup: CDR1 SNHLY, CDR2 FYNNEI. The CDR3, as DNA: TGTGCCAGCAGTAAGACAGGATCGAACACCGGGGAGCTGTTTTTT. It encodes CASSKTGSNTGELFF.

The rearrangement links TRBV9 to TRBJ1-4, with D perhaps TRBD1 (5 bases). Trimming shortened V by 0 bases and J by 4 bases, and 10 bases separated the two germline ends. Germline loops: CDR1 SGDLS, CDR2 YYNGEE. The CDR3 sequence is 15 residues long. CDR3 coding DNA: TGTGCCAGCAGCGTAGACGAGGGACTTAATGAAAAACTGTTTTTT. It is translated as CASSVDEGLNEKLFF.

The chain employs TRBV6-2 or TRBV6-3 and TRBJ1-2; D ambiguous. Trimming removed 6 bases from V and 3 bases from J, with 14 bases in between. The CDR3 contains 14 residues. Germline CDR1 MNHEY, CDR2 SVGEGT. This chain's CDR3 is CASSNTEGHYGYTF. CDR3 nucleotides: TGTGCCAGCAGCAACACGGAGGGTCACTATGGCTACACCTTC.